This TCR beta chain comes out of a study of T cells in Graves' hyperthyroidism and ophthalmopathy. Study details: Peripheral blood samples were taken at initial diagnosis, prior to any treatment.

The germline V and J ends were trimmed by 6 bases and 2 bases, with 14 bases remaining between them. The CDR3 is made up of 14 amino acids. Per germline, CDR1 MNHEY and CDR2 SMNVEV (reference sequence). Patients aged 18 to 65 had newly diagnosed hyperthyroidism that had lasted under 2 months. Researchers barred patients who had uncontrolled infection, other autoimmune disease, pregnancy or lactation. Isolation of PBMCs was performed on about 10 ml fresh peripheral blood. Researchers took RNA transcripts and amplified the TCR beta CDR3 regions from them. The HTBI primer set served for first-round RT-PCR of the TCR CDR3. Via MiXCR, TCRdb re-called the multiplex PCR reads, giving one row per CDR3 protein. The table records 650,000 to 700,000 distinct CDR3 sequences, roughly 17% of them present only once.

The chain couples TRBV27 to TRBJ2-7; D gene ambiguous. Sequencing was carried out using blood. This TCR came from a man in his fifties with Graves' hyperthyroidism. CDR3 sequence reads: CASRSLGSPYEQYF. CDR3 in DNA: TGTGCCAGCAGGTCTTTGGGGTCCCCCTACGAGCAGTACTTC.